The entry below gives a single T cell receptor (beta chain) sequence along with its context. The target antigen is unknown. The sample is drawn from a study of shared clonotypes between healthy human individuals. Study-level findings and limits: A handful of donors shared around 5.1% of their naive CD4 clonotypes. Among donors, sharing of clonotypes was expected to be affected by sequencing depth.

Authors' data handling: As immunoSEQ supplied junction-only sequences (without quality scores), filtering differed. Measured with immunoSEQ multiplex PCR; TCRdb has only the in-frame clones, and not every one. V, J and clone size are taken as reported in that table, and D and trimming were inferred from the DNA itself. The table shows about 330,000 clones, with 80% to 90% occurring only once. The V and J ends lost 0 bases and 3 bases respectively, with 17 bases between them. Germline V CDR1 and CDR2: MNHNS, SASEGT. The length of the CDR3 is 17 residues. This TCR was sampled from a man in his late teens or twenties in good health. The chain uses TRBV6-1 and TRBJ1-2; D is ambiguous. The sequencing input was memory CD8+ T cells sorted from blood. Subset in this sample: CD45RO+ cells pooled with CCR7-negative TemRA cells. CDR3 loop: CASSEAGYMSKDYGYTF. The CDR3 nucleotides are TGTGCCAGCAGTGAAGCGGGGTATATGAGTAAGGACTATGGCTACACCTTC.